This is a list of T cell receptor beta chains from one sample in a study of T cells after posttransplantation cyclophosphamide. Produced via immunoSEQ multiplex PCR; TCRdb's table is partial and in-frame only. There are tens of thousands of clones in the sample, none observed a single time. The sequencing input was PBMCs. The receptors here all came from a man between 35 and 55 years old in good health, CMV-negative, and a related stem cell transplant donor. Both conserved end residues are part of each CDR3. Fields, in order: J gene, clone size, D gene, V gene, CDR3 DNA, CDR3 protein. D genes are given only for firm matches. Expanded clones are given a class, and other clones once, few, many or no size at all.

TRBJ2-1	many	TRBD2	TRBV5-1	TGCGCCAGCAGCTCCTCACTAGCGCGGTACAATGAGCAGTTCTTC	CASSSSLARYNEQFF
TRBJ1-2	many	-	TRBV11-2	TGTGCCAGCAGCTTAGAGTTGTCCTCCTTAGGCTACACCTTC	CASSLELSSLGYTF
TRBJ1-1	many	-	TRBV2	TGTGCCAGCAGGGCCGTGGGGGGACCCACTGAAGCTTTCTTT	CASRAVGGPTEAFF
TRBJ1-1	many	-	TRBV11-2	TGTGCCAGCAGCTTCTCCGGTACTGAAGCTTTCTTT	CASSFSGTEAFF
TRBJ1-4	many	-	TRBV29-1	TGCAGCGCCTTAACCACCGGGACAACTAATGAAAAACTGTTTTTT	CSALTTGTTNEKLFF
TRBJ1-1	many	-	TRBV7-7	TGTGCTAGCAGCTTCCAAAGGGGGACTGAAGCTTTCTTT	CASSFQRGTEAFF
TRBJ2-1	many	TRBD2	TRBV4-2	TGTGCCAGCAGCCAAGCTAGCGGGAGCTCCTACAATGAGCAGTTCTTC	CASSQASGSSYNEQFF
TRBJ2-3	many	-	TRBV10-3	TGTGCCATCAGTAGTATATCAGGGTCTAGCACAGATACGCAGTATTTT	CAISSISGSSTDTQYF
TRBJ2-7	-	TRBD1	TRBV6-1	TGTGCCAGCAGTCCGGACAGGGGGGACGAGCAGTACTTC	CASSPDRGDEQYF
TRBJ1-3	-	-	TRBV6-5	TGTGCCAGCAGTACTCAGGGCTCTGGAAACACCATATATTTT	CASSTQGSGNTIYF
TRBJ1-1	many	-	TRBV6-5	TGTGCCAGCAGTTCTCTCGTTACGAACAAAGCTTTCTTT	CASSSLVTNKAFF
TRBJ2-6	many	-	TRBV14	TGTGCCAGCAGCCAACAACATATTATTTCTGGGGCCAACGTCCTGACTTTC	CASSQQHIISGANVLTF
TRBJ2-1	many	-	TRBV7-2	TGTGCCAGCAGCCCGCGGGCATACAATGAGCAGTTCTTC	CASSPRAYNEQFF
TRBJ1-1	many	TRBD1	TRBV30	TGTGCCTGGAGCGCACGGGACAGGGATTGGACTGAAGCTTTCTTT	CAWSARDRDWTEAFF
TRBJ2-3	many	TRBD2	TRBV11-3	TGTGCCAGCAGCTCCTTAGCGGGAGATAGGGCAGATACGCAGTATTTT	CASSSLAGDRADTQYF
TRBJ2-2	many	TRBD1	TRBV11-2	TGTGCCAGCAGCGCTAGGGGGCAAACCGGGGAGCTGTTTTTT	CASSARGQTGELFF
TRBJ1-2	many	-	TRBV6-6	TGTGCCAGCAGTAGACAGGAACCGGATGGCTACACCTTC	CASSRQEPDGYTF
TRBJ2-5	few	TRBD1	TRBV27	TGTGCCAGCAGTTGGGGACAGGGATCAGAGACCCAGTACTTC	CASSWGQGSETQYF
TRBJ2-5	medium-sized	-	TRBV11-3	TGTGCCAGCAGCTTAGAGCGCGGGGAGACCCAGTACTTC	CASSLERGETQYF
TRBJ1-4	many	-	TRBV18	TGTGCCAGCTCACCGACTGCAACTAATGAAAAACTGTTTTTT	CASSPTATNEKLFF
TRBJ1-3	many	TRBD1	TRBV2	TGTGCCAGCAGAGTAAGGGACAGAGACGCGAACACCATATATTTT	CASRVRDRDANTIYF
TRBJ2-5	many	TRBD1	TRBV5-1	TGCGCCAGCAGCTTGGCGGGACAGGTAGGGGAGACCCAGTACTTC	CASSLAGQVGETQYF
TRBJ1-3	many	-	TRBV7-3	TGTGCCAGCAGCTCGGTAGCTGGAAACACCATATATTTT	CASSSVAGNTIYF
TRBJ2-1	few	-	TRBV7-8	TGTGCCAGCACCAAACCCAGGGGCATATACAATGAGCAGTTCTTC	CASTKPRGIYNEQFF
TRBJ2-6	many	-	TRBV7-9	TGTGCCAGCAGCTTAGGACGGGGGAATGGGGCCAACGTCCTGACTTTC	CASSLGRGNGANVLTF
TRBJ1-2	many	TRBD1	TRBV4-1	TGCGCCAGCAGCGTTAGACAGGGAGACTATGGCTACACCTTC	CASSVRQGDYGYTF
TRBJ2-2	few	-	TRBV7-3	TGTGCCAGCAGCTTAACGTGGAGCAAATCGGCCGGGGAGCTGTTTTTT	CASSLTWSKSAGELFF
TRBJ2-1	many	TRBD1	TRBV6-4	TGTGCCAGCAGTGAGGGGGACAGCCATTACAATGAGCAGTTCTTC	CASSEGDSHYNEQFF
TRBJ1-3	many	-	TRBV6-6	TGTGCCAGCATCCCTATTGACTCTGGAAACACCATATATTTT	CASIPIDSGNTIYF
TRBJ2-1	-	-	TRBV25-1	TGTGCCAGCAGTGAATTGAGTAGCGGTAGCTCCTACAATGAGCAGTTCTTC	CASSELSSGSSYNEQFF
TRBJ2-1	many	TRBD1	TRBV11-2	TGTGCCAGCAGCCCCGGGACAGGGTGTTTCTTC	CASSPGTGCFF
TRBJ2-7	few	TRBD1	TRBV10-3	TGTGCCAGCGTAACCGACACTGGGACAGGGGAGACTCCCTACGAGCAGTACTTC	CASVTDTGTGETPYEQYF
TRBJ2-3	many	TRBD2	TRBV6-4	TGTGCCAGCAGTGAGGCTAGCGGAAGCACAGATACGCAGTATTTT	CASSEASGSTDTQYF
TRBJ1-1	many	-	TRBV15	TGTGCCACCAGCGGGCAACGTGTTAGGAGCGGCACTGAAGCTTTCTTT	CATSGQRVRSGTEAFF
TRBJ1-2	many	-	TRBV4-2	TGTGCCAGCAGCCAAGACAGTTCTAACTATGGCTACACCTTC	CASSQDSSNYGYTF
TRBJ1-3	many	-	TRBV29-1	TGCAGCGTTGAACCGGCGGGGGGTGGAAACACCATATATTTT	CSVEPAGGGNTIYF
TRBJ1-2	few	-	TRBV19	TGTGCCAGTCAGAGCGGGGGAAGTGGCTATGGCTACACCTTC	CASQSGGSGYGYTF
TRBJ1-2	many	TRBD1	TRBV10-3	TGTGCCATCAGTGACCCGGGACAGGGGGCAGGGGTTGGCTACACCTTC	CAISDPGQGAGVGYTF
TRBJ2-3	many	-	TRBV7-2	TGTGCCAGCAGCGCGGGTACGCAGTATTTT	CASSAGTQYF
TRBJ1-4	many	-	TRBV6-5	TGTGCCAGCAGCAGAACACAGTTAGTTAATGAAAAACTGTTTTTT	CASSRTQLVNEKLFF
TRBJ1-1	many	-	TRBV7-9	TGTGCCAGCAGCTTAGCCCCGGGTCGGGGCACTGAAGCTTTCTTT	CASSLAPGRGTEAFF
TRBJ1-1	few	TRBD1	TRBV7-2	TGTGCCAGCAACAGACAGGGGGATACTGAAGCTTTCTTT	CASNRQGDTEAFF